This T cell receptor (beta chain) derives from a study of blood T cell repertoires in COVID-19. The wider study: Whether acute or convalescent, the COVID-19 samples came from the United States, Italy and Spain.

Sequencing used immunoSEQ multiplex PCR; TCRdb keeps in-frame clones, though not all of them. The sample lists about 270,000 clones; about 89% were seen once. This clone has only a few counts. The sequenced material came from peripheral blood. The TCR sequence derives from a middle-aged man with active or convalescent COVID-19.

Written as DNA, the CDR3 is TGTGCCAGCAGCCCGGACAGAAATGAAAAACTGTTTTTT. Translating gives CASSPDRNEKLFF. V is TRBV7-2 and J is TRBJ1-4, with a weak D call TRBD1 (6 bases). The length of the CDR3 is 13 residues. The germline V and J ends were trimmed by 5 bases and 5 bases, with 9 bases remaining between them. Germline CDR1 reads SGHTA; CDR2 reads FQGNSA.